Only one count was recorded for the clone carrying this T cell receptor beta chain. Here immunoSEQ multiplex PCR was the method, and the copy in TCRdb shows in-frame clones only, minus some. This table holds more than 90,000 clones, around 85% found once. The data were obtained in a study of blood T cell repertoires in COVID-19. The germline CDR1 and CDR2 sequences are SGHNT and YYREEE (reference sequence). The V gene end was trimmed by 4 bases and the J gene end by 1 base; junction bases not matched to a gene: 4. The CDR3 consists of 14 residues. The material sequenced was peripheral blood. The chain couples TRBV5-4 to TRBJ2-7, with 8 bases fitting TRBD2. This TCR derives from a human donor in a cohort sampled during active COVID-19. DNA for the CDR3: TGTGCCAGCAGCCCCGGGGGGGTGTCCTACGAGCAGTACTTC. Translation: CASSPGGVSYEQYF.